These T cell receptor beta chains were read from a single sample in a study of shared clonotypes between healthy human individuals. Sequencing was performed with immunoSEQ multiplex PCR; in TCRdb, only in-frame clones are kept and a portion is missing. Among under 1 million clones listed, approximately 97% were seen once. Sequencing was carried out using naive CD8+ T cells sorted from blood. These receptors were collected from a man between 25 and 39 years old in good health. Each CDR3 is given with its conserved first and last residue.

V	CDR3
TRBV11-2	CASSFHFGEETQYF
TRBV7-9	CASSSTGLAGAKSYEQYF
TRBV29-1	CSVERENSDTQYF
TRBV5-1	CASRALKVGNIQYF
TRBV10-2	CASSEGTGEQYF
TRBV5-1	CASRLSRAYNEQFF
TRBV5-1	CASSGPASGIWGELFF
TRBV11-2	CASSLPAGLGSDEQYF
TRBV7-6	CASSPGEGFSYNEQFF
TRBV11-2	CASSPGVDEQFF
TRBV25-1	CASSDRYSYEQYF
TRBV7-8	CASSSLAGQQETQYF
TRBV5-1	CASSWGNTRDYSYEQYF
TRBV14	CASSHFREPDTQYF
TRBV15	CATSPVGQGYGYTF
TRBV11-2	CASSSGLVGLRADTQYF
TRBV7-3	CASSLNPPGVSEQYF
TRBV9	CASSARGDEQFF
TRBV5-1	CASSIAGNYYEQYF
TRBV5-4	CASSLVVHNEQFF
TRBV7-7	CASSSAVRDEQFF
TRBV11-2	CASSFTSLGGSYEQYF
TRBV5-1	CASSPAGTGVYEQYF
TRBV11-2	CASSSGQGGEKLFF
TRBV5-4	CASSHNPGAPNTGELFF
TRBV5-1	CASSADYEQYF
TRBV10-3	CAISEGFSYEQYF
TRBV11-1	CASSFLQGVFSDEQYF
TRBV11-3	CASSLDSRLAGSYNEQFF
TRBV7-9	CASSLGANEQFF
TRBV28	CASSPNPGQGLWDEQYF
TRBV21-1	CASRFLWEGRPYEQYF
TRBV7-8	CASSFGAGGPYEQYF
TRBV11-2	CASSLGYTLINEQFF
TRBV7-9	CASSILAGGPYEQYF
TRBV13	CASSLMAQETQYF
TRBV27	CASRGGSIYGYTF
TRBV7-8	CASSLVSGADTQYF
TRBV7-2	CASSLPGFTDTQYF
TRBV5-4	CASSDRGQGNEKLFF
TRBV7-8	CASSPEGPFYEQYF
TRBV7-9	CASSPGRASWTQYF
TRBV13	CASSDPGRERTDTQYF
TRBV7-2	CASSLDRGYGTQYF
TRBV29-1	CSVEDWGTTVSGNTIYF
TRBV28	CASSWGTGFHEQYF
TRBV9	CASSSGDSYNEQFF
TRBV7-9	CASTVRLNGEQFF
TRBV29-1	CSVLAGAYNEQFF
TRBV5-4	CASSLGSKSSYNEQFF
TRBV18	CASSPPPGARDYEQYF
TRBV6-1	CASLDYSYNEQFF
TRBV7-8	CASSLVSRLGTGPSVDGYTF
TRBV28	CASSLQGSFRQPQHF
TRBV7-3	CASSPSGYTDTQYF
TRBV7-2	CASSSMTGLEQYF
TRBV2	CASRIGTTYNEQFF
TRBV15	CATSRDLLSNQPQHF
TRBV5-1	CASSLAMPYEQYF